Sequencing of this T cell receptor (beta chain) was carried out in a study of blood T cell repertoires in COVID-19. On the study more broadly: Italy, Spain and the United States were the sources of the convalescent and acute COVID-19 samples. The analysed material was cDNA or gDNA that came from T cells, B-cell-depleted T cells, or PBMCs.

The method was immunoSEQ multiplex PCR; TCRdb's version includes in-frame clones alone and lacks a portion of them. Found here are 150,000 or so clones, 65% to 85% of them singletons; the top ten hold around 6%. The study assigned cohorts using participant-reported clinical history. This CDR3 is 14 amino acids long. V shed 3 bases and J shed 9 bases, with 12 bases lying between them. CDR1 SNHLY and CDR2 FYNNEI come from the germline V gene. This receptor was identified in a woman aged 40 to 50 with acute COVID-19. Source material: PBMCs or T cells enriched from blood (not recorded which). The chain couples TRBV2 to TRBJ1-6; D may be TRBD1 (5 bases). The CDR3 bases are TGTGCCAGCAGTGATCACGGAGGGACTTCACCCCTCCACTTT. Translation gives CASSDHGGTSPLHF.